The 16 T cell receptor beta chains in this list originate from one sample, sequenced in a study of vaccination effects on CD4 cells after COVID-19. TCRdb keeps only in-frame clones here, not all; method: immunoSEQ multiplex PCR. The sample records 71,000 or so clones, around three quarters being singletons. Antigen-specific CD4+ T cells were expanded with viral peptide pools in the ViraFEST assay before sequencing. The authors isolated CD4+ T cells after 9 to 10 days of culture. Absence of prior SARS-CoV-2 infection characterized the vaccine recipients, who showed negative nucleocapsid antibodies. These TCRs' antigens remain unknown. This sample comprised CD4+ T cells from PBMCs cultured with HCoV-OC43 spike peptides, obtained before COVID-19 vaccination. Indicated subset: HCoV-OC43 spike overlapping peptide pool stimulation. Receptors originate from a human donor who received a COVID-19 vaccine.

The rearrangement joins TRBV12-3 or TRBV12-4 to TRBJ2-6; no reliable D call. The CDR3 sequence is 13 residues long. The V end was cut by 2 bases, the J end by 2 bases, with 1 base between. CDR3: CASSLTGANVLTF. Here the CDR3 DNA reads TGTGCCAGCAGTTTAACTGGGGCCAACGTCCTGACTTTC.

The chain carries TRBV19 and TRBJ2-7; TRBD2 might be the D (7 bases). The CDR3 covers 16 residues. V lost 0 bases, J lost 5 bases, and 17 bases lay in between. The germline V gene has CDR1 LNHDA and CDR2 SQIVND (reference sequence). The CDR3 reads CASSIDDNQGRDEQYV. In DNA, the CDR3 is TGTGCCAGTAGTATAGATGATAACCAGGGGAGGGACGAGCAGTACGTC.

The CDR3 reads CASSFGGTDTQYF. CDR3 nucleotides: TGTGCCAGCAGCTTTGGGGGCACAGATACGCAGTATTTT. V usage is TRBV7-3 and J usage is TRBJ2-3, with D uncertain. Between the trimmed V and J ends, which lost 3 bases and 1 base, there was a span of 5 bases. The CDR3 length is 13 residues. Germline V gene lookup returns CDR1 SGHTA and CDR2 FQGTGA.

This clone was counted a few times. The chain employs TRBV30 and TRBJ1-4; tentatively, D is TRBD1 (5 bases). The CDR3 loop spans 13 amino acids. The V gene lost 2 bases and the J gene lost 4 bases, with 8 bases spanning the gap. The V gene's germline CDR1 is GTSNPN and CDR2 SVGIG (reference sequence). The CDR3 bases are TGTGCCTGGAGTATCGGGGGTAATGAAAAACTGTTTTTT. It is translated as CAWSIGGNEKLFF.

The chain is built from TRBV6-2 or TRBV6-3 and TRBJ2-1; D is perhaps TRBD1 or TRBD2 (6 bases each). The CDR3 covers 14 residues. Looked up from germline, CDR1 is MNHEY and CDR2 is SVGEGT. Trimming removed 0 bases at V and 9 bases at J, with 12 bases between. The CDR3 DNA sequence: TGTGCCAGCAGTTACTCTGGGGGGCGCGGTGAGCAGTTCTTC. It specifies CASSYSGGRGEQFF.

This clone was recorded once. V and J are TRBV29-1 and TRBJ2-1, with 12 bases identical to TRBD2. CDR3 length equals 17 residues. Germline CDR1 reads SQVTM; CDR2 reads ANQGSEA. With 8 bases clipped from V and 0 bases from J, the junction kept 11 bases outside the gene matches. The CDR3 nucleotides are TGCAGCTTCCTCGGGGCTAGCGGGGGGGCCTCCTACAATGAGCAGTTCTTC. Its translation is CSFLGASGGASYNEQFF.

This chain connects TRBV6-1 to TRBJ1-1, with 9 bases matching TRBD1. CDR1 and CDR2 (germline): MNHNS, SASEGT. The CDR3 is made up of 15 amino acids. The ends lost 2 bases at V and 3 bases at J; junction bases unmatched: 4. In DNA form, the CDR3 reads TGTGCCAGCAGTGAAACAGGGGGCCGGGACACTGAAGCTTTCTTT. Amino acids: CASSETGGRDTEAFF.

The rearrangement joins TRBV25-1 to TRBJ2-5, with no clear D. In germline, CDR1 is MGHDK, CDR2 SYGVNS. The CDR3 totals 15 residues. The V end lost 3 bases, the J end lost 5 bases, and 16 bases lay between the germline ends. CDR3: CASSDPRNDGETQYF. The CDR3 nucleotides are TGTGCCAGCAGTGATCCCCGGAACGACGGGGAGACCCAGTACTTC.

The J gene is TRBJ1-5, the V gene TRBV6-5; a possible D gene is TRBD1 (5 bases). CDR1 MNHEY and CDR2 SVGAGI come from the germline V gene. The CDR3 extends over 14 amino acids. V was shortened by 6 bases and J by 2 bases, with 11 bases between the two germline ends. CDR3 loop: CASRGEGGNQPQHF. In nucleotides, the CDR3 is TGTGCCAGCAGAGGGGAAGGGGGCAATCAGCCCCAGCATTTT.

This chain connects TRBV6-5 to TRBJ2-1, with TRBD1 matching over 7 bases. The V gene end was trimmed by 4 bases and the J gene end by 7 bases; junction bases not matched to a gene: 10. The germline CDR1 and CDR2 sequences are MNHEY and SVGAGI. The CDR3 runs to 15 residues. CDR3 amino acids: CASSLRDIRGNEQFF. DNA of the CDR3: TGTGCCAGCAGTTTACGGGACATCAGGGGGAATGAGCAGTTCTTC.

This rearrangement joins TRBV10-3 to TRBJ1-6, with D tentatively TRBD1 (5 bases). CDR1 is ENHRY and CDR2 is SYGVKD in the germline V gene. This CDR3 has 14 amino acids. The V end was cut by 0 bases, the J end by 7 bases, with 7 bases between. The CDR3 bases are TGTGCCATCAGTGAGTCGGGGGGGAATTCACCCCTCCACTTT. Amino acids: CAISESGGNSPLHF.

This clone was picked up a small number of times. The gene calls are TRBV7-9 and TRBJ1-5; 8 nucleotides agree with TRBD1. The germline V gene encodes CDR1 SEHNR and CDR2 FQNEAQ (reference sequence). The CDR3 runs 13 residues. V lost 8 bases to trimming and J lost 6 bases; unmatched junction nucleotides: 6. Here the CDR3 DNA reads TGTGCCAGCTCCGGACAGGGCGGTCAGCCCCAGCATTTT. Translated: CASSGQGGQPQHF. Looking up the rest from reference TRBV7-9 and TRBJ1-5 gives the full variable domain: DTGVSQNPRHKITKRGQNVTFRCDPISEHNRLYWYRQTLGQGPEFLTYFQNEAQLEKSRLLSDRFSAERPKGSFSTLEIQRTEQGDSAMYLCASSGQGGQPQHFGDGTRLSIL.

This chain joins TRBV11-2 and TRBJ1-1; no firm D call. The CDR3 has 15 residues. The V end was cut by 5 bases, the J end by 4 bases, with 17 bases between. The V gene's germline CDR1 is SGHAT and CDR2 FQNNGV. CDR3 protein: CASSLRLGSSTEAFF. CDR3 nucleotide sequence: TGTGCCAGCAGCCTGAGACTGGGGTCATCCACTGAAGCTTTCTTT.

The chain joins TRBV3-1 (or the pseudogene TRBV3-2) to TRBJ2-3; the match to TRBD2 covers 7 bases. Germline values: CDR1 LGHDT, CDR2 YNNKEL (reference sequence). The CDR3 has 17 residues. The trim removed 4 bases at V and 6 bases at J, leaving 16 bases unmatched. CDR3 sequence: CASSPLPQAGSGDTQYF. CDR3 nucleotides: TGTGCCAGCAGCCCGCTCCCCCAAGCGGGGTCTGGGGATACGCAGTATTTT.

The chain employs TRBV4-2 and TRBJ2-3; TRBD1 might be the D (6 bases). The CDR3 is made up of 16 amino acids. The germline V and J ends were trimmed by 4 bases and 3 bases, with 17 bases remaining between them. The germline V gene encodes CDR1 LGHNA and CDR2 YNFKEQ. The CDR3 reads CASSRQQGPDTDTQYF. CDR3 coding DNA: TGTGCCAGCAGCCGCCAACAGGGACCGGATACAGATACGCAGTATTTT.

The CDR3 nucleotides read TGTGCCAGCAGTGACCAGGGGGCCCTGAACACTGAAGCTTTCTTT. It specifies CASSDQGALNTEAFF. The chain links TRBV2 to TRBJ1-1; 8 bases are a match to TRBD1. Germline CDR1 SNHLY, CDR2 FYNNEI. With V trimmed by 3 bases and J by 0 bases, 3 bases remained unmatched. The length of the CDR3 is 15 residues. Using reference TRBV2 and TRBJ1-1 for the parts outside the CDR3, the full variable domain is EPEVTQTPSHQVTQMGQEVILRCVPISNHLYFYWYRQILGQKVEFLVSFYNNEISEKSEIFDDQFSVERPDGSNFTLKIRSTKLEDSAMYFCASSDQGALNTEAFFGQGTRLTVV.